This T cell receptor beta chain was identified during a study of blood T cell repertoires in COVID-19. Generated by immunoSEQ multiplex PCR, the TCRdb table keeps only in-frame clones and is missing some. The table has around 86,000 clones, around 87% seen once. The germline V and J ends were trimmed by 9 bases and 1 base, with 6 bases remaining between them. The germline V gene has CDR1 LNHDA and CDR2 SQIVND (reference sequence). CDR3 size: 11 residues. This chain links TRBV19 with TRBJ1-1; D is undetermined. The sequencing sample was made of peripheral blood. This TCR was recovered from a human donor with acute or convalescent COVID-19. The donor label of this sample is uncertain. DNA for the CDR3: TGTGCCAGCGCAGGGAACACTGAAGCTTTCTTT. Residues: CASAGNTEAFF.